Here is one T cell receptor (beta chain) with its context. Negative isolation was used for CD8+ and CD4+ T cells, and FACS enrichment was applied to TEMRA cells. This entry belongs to a study of CD8 T cells in Susac syndrome. Random hexamers were used to reverse transcribe an amount of roughly 0.5 to 1 ug RNA. Across 54 Vbeta and 13 Jbeta, immunoSEQ multiplex PCR amplified TCR beta CDR3. TCRdb called the immunoSEQ multiplex PCR reads again in MiXCR, with one record for every CDR3 protein. The data contain about 180,000 distinct CDR3 sequences, approximately 96% of them seen just once; the ten biggest clones take up 0.093%. The germline V and J ends were trimmed by 4 bases and 2 bases, with 14 bases remaining between them. This CDR3 comprises 15 residues. Germline V gene lookup returns CDR1 SGHNT and CDR2 YENEEA.

The chain joins TRBV11-3 to TRBJ1-1, with D possibly matching TRBD1 (6 bases). The sequenced material came from CD4+ T cells from PBMCs. This clonotype was obtained from a human donor with multiple sclerosis. The CDR3 coding sequence is TGTGCCAGCAGCTCACCCTGGACAGATAACACTGAAGCTTTCTTT. Amino acid sequence: CASSSPWTDNTEAFF.